The 26 T cell receptor beta chains below come from one sample, sequenced in a study of T cell responses to AZD1222 COVID-19 vaccine. The repertoire was sequenced with immunoSEQ multiplex PCR; TCRdb's copy has only in-frame clones and lacks some. The sample carries more than 70,000 clones, about nine tenths recorded once. The starting material was peripheral blood, obtained on day 0 of AZD1222 vaccination. Receptors originate from an adult in good health.

The rearrangement joins TRBV12-5 to TRBJ1-2; D might be TRBD1 (5 bases). V was trimmed by 2 bases and J by 5 bases, leaving 18 bases between them. CDR1 is LGHNT and CDR2 is FRNRAP in the germline V gene. The CDR3 is 16 residues long. The CDR3 protein is CASGLLEGTVSYGYTF. The CDR3 region has the DNA TGTGCTAGTGGTTTGCTAGAAGGGACGGTGTCTTATGGCTACACCTTC.

This chain uses TRBV3-1 (or the pseudogene TRBV3-2) with TRBJ2-2; possibly TRBD1 or TRBD2 for D (5 bases each). Looked up from germline, CDR1 is LGHDT and CDR2 is YNNKEL (reference sequence). This CDR3 contains 15 residues. Trimming removed 2 bases at V and 7 bases at J, with 14 bases between. For the CDR3, the DNA is TGTGCCAGCAGCCAACCCGGTTGGGGGAGCGGGGAGCTGTTTTTT. Encoded protein: CASSQPGWGSGELFF.

V gene TRBV19 combines with J gene TRBJ2-3; 16 nucleotides agree with TRBD2. The germline CDR1 and CDR2 sequences are LNHDA and SQIVND (reference sequence). CDR3 size: 17 residues. Germline trimming cut 4 bases from V and 3 bases from J; bases unmatched to any gene: 4. The CDR3 DNA is TGTGCCAGTAGTACAGGGACTAGCGGGGGGGCGACAGATACGCAGTATTTT. Its translation is CASSTGTSGGATDTQYF.

This clone was counted a single time. The V call is TRBV3-1 (or the pseudogene TRBV3-2), the J call TRBJ1-3; 8 bases are a match to TRBD1. V was pared by 5 bases and J by 0 bases, with 6 bases of the junction left unmatched. The CDR3 covers 16 residues. Germline loops: CDR1 LGHDT, CDR2 YNNKEL (reference sequence). The CDR3 loop reads CASSTGGPYSGNTIYF. The CDR3 DNA follows: TGTGCCAGCAGCACAGGGGGGCCTTACTCTGGAAACACCATATATTTT.

The rearrangement links TRBV2 to TRBJ1-1; D gene uncertain. CDR1 is SNHLY and CDR2 is FYNNEI in the germline V gene. V lost 5 bases and J lost 9, with 16 bases in between. CDR3 length: 13 residues. The CDR3 is CASSQTPQAKAFF. In DNA, the CDR3 is TGTGCCAGCAGTCAGACCCCTCAGGCCAAAGCTTTCTTT.

The J gene is TRBJ2-7, the V gene TRBV27; tentatively, D is TRBD1 or TRBD2 (7 bases each). V gave up 8 bases and J gave up 2 bases, with 10 bases separating them. Germline-derived CDR1 and CDR2 are MNHEY and SMNVEV (reference sequence). The CDR3 length is 12 residues. The DNA for the CDR3 is TGTGCCAGCTCAGGGGGGGCCTACGAGCAGTACTTC. Its protein is CASSGGAYEQYF.

Only one count was recorded for this clone. This chain links TRBV5-1 with TRBJ2-3; D is perhaps TRBD2 (5 bases). V lost 4 bases and J lost 3, with 6 bases in between. Germline CDR1 SGHRS, CDR2 YFSETQ. This CDR3 is 12 amino acids long. The CDR3 DNA reads TGCGCCAGCAGCCCGGGGACAGATACGCAGTATTTT. It is translated as CASSPGTDTQYF.

This clone is a singleton in its sample. The genes are TRBV5-1 and TRBJ2-2, with D hard to call. Per the germline V gene, CDR1 is SGHRS and CDR2 is YFSETQ. This CDR3 spans 14 amino acids. V was trimmed by 2 bases and J by 8 bases, leaving 13 bases between them. The CDR3 sequence: CASSLTEARGELFF. Written as DNA, the CDR3 is TGCGCCAGCAGCTTAACGGAAGCTAGAGGGGAGCTGTTTTTT.

The rearrangement joins TRBV5-6 to TRBJ1-1; D is unresolved. V was clipped by 6 bases and J by 5 bases, with 23 bases between them. From germline, CDR1 is SGHDT and CDR2 YYEEEE. The CDR3 has 16 residues. The CDR3 sequence is CASKPVGLGVSTEAFF. The CDR3 DNA is TGTGCCAGCAAACCCGTCGGCCTCGGGGTCAGTACTGAAGCTTTCTTT.

The chain recombines TRBV7-9 with TRBJ1-1, with D perhaps TRBD1 (6 bases). V lost 5 bases to trimming and J lost 9 bases, with 19 bases between them. The length of the CDR3 is 14 residues. The V gene's germline CDR1 is SEHNR and CDR2 FQNEAQ (reference sequence). For the CDR3, the DNA is TGTGCCAGCAGCCAAAGGGGGTTGGGGGTAAAAGCTTTCTTT. This encodes CASSQRGLGVKAFF.

The chain joins TRBV6-5 to TRBJ2-7, with TRBD1 matching over 10 bases. Germline CDR1 MNHEY, CDR2 SVGAGI. V lost 0 bases and J lost 6; bases outside the gene matches: 5. The CDR3 extends over 15 amino acids. Here the CDR3 reads CASSYSETGGLEQYF. CDR3 DNA sequence: TGTGCCAGCAGTTACTCCGAGACAGGGGGCCTCGAGCAGTACTTC.

The CDR3 reads CASSSHQAATNEKLFF. As DNA, the CDR3 is TGTGCCAGCAGTTCGCATCAGGCTGCAACTAATGAAAAACTGTTTTTT. The gene calls are TRBV27 and TRBJ1-4; D is unresolved. Germline CDR1 reads MNHEY; CDR2 reads SMNVEV (reference sequence). Trimming took off 4 bases at V and 0 bases at J, with 12 bases between the two ends. The length of the CDR3 is 16 residues. Based on the CDR3 plus reference TRBV27 and TRBJ1-4, the full variable domain is EAQVTQNPRYLITVTGKKLTVTCSQNMNHEYMSWYRQDPGLGLRQIYYSMNVEVTDKGDVPEGYKVSRKEKRNFPLILESPSPNQTSLYFCASSSHQAATNEKLFFGSGTQLSVL.

The chain is built from TRBV7-8 and TRBJ2-3; D possibly corresponds to TRBD2 (5 bases). The CDR3 length is 13 residues. From germline, CDR1 is SGHVS and CDR2 FQNEAQ. Trimming stripped 6 bases from V and 4 bases from J, with 11 bases between. CDR3 nucleotide sequence: TGTGCCAGCAGTAGACGGGAATCAGATACGCAGTATTTT. Translation gives CASSRRESDTQYF. Together with reference TRBV7-8 and TRBJ2-3, the CDR3 gives the full variable domain: GAGVSQSPRYKVAKRGQDVALRCDPISGHVSLFWYQQALGQGPEFLTYFQNEAQLDKSGLPSDRFFAERPEGSVSTLKIQRTQQEDSAVYLCASSRRESDTQYFGPGTRLTVL.

This clone was seen just once. Written as DNA, the CDR3 is TGCGCCAGCAGCTTGGATCCGGGCAGCAATCAGCCCCAGCATTTT. Protein sequence: CASSLDPGSNQPQHF. The chain has TRBV5-1 and TRBJ1-5, with unresolved D. Germline assignment: CDR1 SGHRS and CDR2 YFSETQ. CDR3 size: 15 residues. The V end lost 0 bases, the J end lost 1 base, and 8 bases lay between the germline ends.

The genes are TRBV6-6 and TRBJ1-1; possibly TRBD1 for D (6 bases). V was cut by 3 bases and J by 8 bases, with 16 bases left in between. CDR1 MNHNY and CDR2 SVGAGI come from the germline V gene (reference sequence). This CDR3 has 14 amino acids. The CDR3 region is CASSYEGGAGEAFF. The CDR3 nucleotides read TGTGCCAGCAGTTATGAAGGGGGGGCGGGAGAAGCTTTCTTT.

The chain is built from TRBV19 and TRBJ2-6; the D is unclear. Germline assignment: CDR1 LNHDA and CDR2 SQIVND (reference sequence). Trimming left V 1 base short and J 4 bases short, with 8 bases between. The CDR3 spans 15 residues. This CDR3 reads CASSIVSTGANVLTF. The CDR3 region has the DNA TGTGCCAGTAGTATAGTCTCCACCGGGGCCAACGTCCTGACTTTC.

On this clone itself: Compared with germline, one end of the junction differs, possibly owing to a read error. The chain has TRBV7-2 and TRBJ1-1; TRBD1 is a possible D gene (6 bases). CDR1 SGHTA and CDR2 FQGNSA come from the germline V gene. This CDR3 region has 13 residues. The CDR3 sequence: CASSWDMNSEAFF. CDR3 nucleotide sequence: TGTGCCAGCAGTTGGGACATGAACTCTGAAGCTTTCTTT.

The chain recombines TRBV10-3 with TRBJ2-2; weak D call: TRBD1 (6 bases). Per germline, CDR1 ENHRY and CDR2 SYGVKD. The CDR3 sequence is 15 residues long. Trimming pared 10 bases from V and 7 bases from J, leaving 22 bases between. The CDR3 loop is CASQTGEMDHGELFF. DNA of the CDR3: TGTGCCAGCCAGACAGGAGAAATGGATCACGGGGAGCTGTTTTTT.

V usage is TRBV7-8 and J usage is TRBJ1-4; D is possibly TRBD1 (6 bases). The CDR3 is made up of 15 amino acids. Germline V gene data show CDR1 as SGHVS and CDR2 as FQNEAQ. Trimming shortened V by 5 bases and J by 9 bases, and 19 bases separated the two germline ends. The CDR3 region is CASSPAGLGGQKLFF. CDR3 nucleotides: TGTGCCAGCAGCCCAGCGGGACTTGGGGGCCAAAAACTGTTTTTT.

The CDR3 here is CASSYGGNEQYF. CDR3 sequence (DNA): TGTGCCAGCAGCTATGGGGGAAACGAGCAGTACTTC. This chain connects TRBV11-2 to TRBJ2-7; the D call may be TRBD1 or TRBD2 (5 bases each). CDR1 is SGHAT, CDR2 FQNNGV, per germline. This CDR3 region has 12 residues. Trimming shortened V by 4 bases and J by 5 bases, and 9 bases separated the two germline ends.

The V and J genes are TRBV19 and TRBJ2-7; perhaps TRBD2 as D (6 bases). V was clipped by 8 bases and J by 7 bases, with 15 bases between them. The CDR3 has 12 residues. Germline CDR1 and CDR2: LNHDA and SQIVND (reference sequence). CDR3 sequence reads: CASASATGEQYF. In DNA, the CDR3 is TGTGCCAGTGCTAGCGCGACGGGGGAGCAGTACTTC.

The rearrangement uses TRBV30 and TRBJ2-3, with 7 positions matching TRBD1. This CDR3 has 14 residues. V was pared by 8 bases and J by 0 bases, with 8 bases of the junction left unmatched. Germline loops: CDR1 GTSNPN, CDR2 SVGIG (reference sequence). In nucleotides, the CDR3 is TGTGCCGGCCGTAGACAGGGAAGCACAGATACGCAGTATTTT. Translated: CAGRRQGSTDTQYF.

This sequence joins TRBV2 and TRBJ2-5, with D perhaps matching TRBD1 or TRBD2 (5 bases each). Trimming took 0 bases from V and 4 from J, leaving 12 bases between them. Germline CDR1 reads SNHLY; CDR2 reads FYNNEI. The CDR3 contains 15 residues. DNA of the CDR3: TGTGCCAGCAGTGAAGCTTCATCTGGGGGAGAGACCCAGTACTTC. It codes for CASSEASSGGETQYF.

The V call is TRBV19, the J call TRBJ2-3, with a weak D call TRBD2 (5 bases). V was cut by 8 bases and J by 1 base, with 10 bases left in between. Looked up from germline, CDR1 is LNHDA and CDR2 is SQIVND (reference sequence). The CDR3 extends over 13 amino acids. This CDR3 reads CASSSEGTDTQYF. CDR3 DNA: TGTGCCAGTTCATCGGAGGGCACAGATACGCAGTATTTT.

The chain recombines TRBV5-5 with TRBJ1-6, with a weak D call TRBD1 (5 bases). The CDR3 is made up of 17 amino acids. V lost 4 bases and J 0 bases, leaving 14 bases between the germline ends. Germline CDR1 reads SGHKS; CDR2 reads YYEKEE (reference sequence). The CDR3 loop reads CASSQNTGASYNSPLHF. The DNA of the CDR3 is TGTGCCAGCAGCCAAAACACAGGTGCCTCCTATAATTCACCCCTCCACTTT.

The chain combines TRBV30 with TRBJ2-1; TRBD2 aligns across 7 bases. There are 13 residues in the CDR3. Germline values: CDR1 GTSNPN, CDR2 SVGIG (reference sequence). The V segment lost 2 bases and the J segment 6 bases; nucleotides outside the gene matches: 4. CDR3 sequence reads: CAWSRGSGNEQFF. CDR3 nucleotide sequence: TGTGCCTGGAGTCGCGGGAGCGGCAATGAGCAGTTCTTC.